Described below is a single T cell receptor beta chain sequence and its context. The trim removed 3 bases at V and 14 bases at J, leaving 7 bases unmatched. This CDR3 region has 14 residues. Germline assignment: CDR1 SEHNR and CDR2 FQNEAQ (reference sequence). The data originate from a study of blood T cell repertoires in COVID-19. Overall study: COVID-19 samples collected from the United States, Italy and Spain covered acute and convalescent phases. T cells, B-cell-depleted T cells, or PBMCs supplied cDNA or gDNA.

In the study's own analysis: Amplification of reference gene primers provided the estimated nucleated cell counts. TCRdb keeps only in-frame clones here, not all; method: immunoSEQ multiplex PCR. Clone size and the V and J calls come from that table; the DNA yielded D and trimming. The table shows approximately 150,000 clones, with more than 65% occurring only once. The J gene is TRBJ2-4, the V gene TRBV7-9; 13 bases are a match to TRBD2. Sequenced: peripheral blood. The origin of this receptor is a man between 65 and 85 years old with active or convalescent COVID-19. CDR3 DNA sequence: TGTGCCAGCAGCTTCGGGACTAGCGGGGCTAGGGAGTACTTC. This codes for CASSFGTSGAREYF.